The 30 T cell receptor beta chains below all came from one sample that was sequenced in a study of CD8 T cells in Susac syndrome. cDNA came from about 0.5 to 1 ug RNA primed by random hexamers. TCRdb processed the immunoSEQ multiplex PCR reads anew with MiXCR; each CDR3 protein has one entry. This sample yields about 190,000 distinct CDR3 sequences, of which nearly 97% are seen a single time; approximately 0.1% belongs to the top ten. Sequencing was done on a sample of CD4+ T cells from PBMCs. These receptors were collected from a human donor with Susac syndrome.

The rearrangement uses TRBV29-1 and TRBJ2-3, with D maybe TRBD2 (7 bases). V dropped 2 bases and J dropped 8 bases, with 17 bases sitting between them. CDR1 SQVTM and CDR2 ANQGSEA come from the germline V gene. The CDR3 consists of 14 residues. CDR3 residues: CSVESGGGAGTQYF. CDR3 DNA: TGCAGCGTTGAATCTGGTGGGGGGGCCGGTACGCAGTATTTT.

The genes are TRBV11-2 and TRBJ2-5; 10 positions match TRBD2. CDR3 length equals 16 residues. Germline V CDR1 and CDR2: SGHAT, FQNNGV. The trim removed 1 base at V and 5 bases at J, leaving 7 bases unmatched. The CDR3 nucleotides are TGTGCCAGCAGCTTAGTTACCGGGACTAGCGTCGAGACCCAGTACTTC. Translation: CASSLVTGTSVETQYF.

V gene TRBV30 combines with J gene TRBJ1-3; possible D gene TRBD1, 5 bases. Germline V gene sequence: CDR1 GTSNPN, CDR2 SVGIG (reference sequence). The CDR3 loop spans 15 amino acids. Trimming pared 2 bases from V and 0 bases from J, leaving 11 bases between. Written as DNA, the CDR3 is TGTGCCTGGAGTCGGGACTCTGGCTCTGGAAACACCATATATTTT. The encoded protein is CAWSRDSGSGNTIYF.

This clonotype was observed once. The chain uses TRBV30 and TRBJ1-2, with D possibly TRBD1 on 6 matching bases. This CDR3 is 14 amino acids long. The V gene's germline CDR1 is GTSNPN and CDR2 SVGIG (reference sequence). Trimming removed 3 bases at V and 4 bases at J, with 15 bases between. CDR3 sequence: CAWSPNRAPYGYTF. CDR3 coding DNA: TGTGCCTGGAGCCCGAACAGGGCTCCCTATGGCTACACCTTC.

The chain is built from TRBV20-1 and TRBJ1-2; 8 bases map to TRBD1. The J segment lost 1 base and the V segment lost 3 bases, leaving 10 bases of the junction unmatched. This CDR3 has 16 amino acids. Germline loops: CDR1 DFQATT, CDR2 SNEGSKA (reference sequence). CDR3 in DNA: TGCAGTGCTAGTACCAGGGGGCCTCACCTTAACTATGGCTACACCTTC. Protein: CSASTRGPHLNYGYTF.

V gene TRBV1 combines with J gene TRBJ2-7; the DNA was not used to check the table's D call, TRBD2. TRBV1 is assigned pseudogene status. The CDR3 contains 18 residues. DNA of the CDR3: TGCACCAGCAGCCTGGGACTAGCGGGGGGACTTGTCTCCTACGAGCAGTACTTC. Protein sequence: CTSSLGLAGGLVSYEQYF.

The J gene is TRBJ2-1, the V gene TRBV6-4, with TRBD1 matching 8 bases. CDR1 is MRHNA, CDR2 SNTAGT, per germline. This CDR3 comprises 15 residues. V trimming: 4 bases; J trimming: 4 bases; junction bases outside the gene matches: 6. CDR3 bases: TGTGCCAGCAGTGCAGGCAGGGGGCAATACAATGAGCAGTTCTTC. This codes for CASSAGRGQYNEQFF.

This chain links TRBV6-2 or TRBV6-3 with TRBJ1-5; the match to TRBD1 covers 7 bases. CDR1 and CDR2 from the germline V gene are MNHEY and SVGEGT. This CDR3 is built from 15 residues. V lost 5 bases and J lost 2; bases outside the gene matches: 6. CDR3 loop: CASSQGQGGNQPQHF. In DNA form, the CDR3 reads TGTGCCAGCAGTCAAGGGCAGGGGGGCAATCAGCCCCAGCATTTT.

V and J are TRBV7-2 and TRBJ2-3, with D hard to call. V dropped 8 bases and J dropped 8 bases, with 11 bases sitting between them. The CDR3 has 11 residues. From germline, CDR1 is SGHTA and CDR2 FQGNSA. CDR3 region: CASRRVLTQYF. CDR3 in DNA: TGTGCCAGCCGGAGAGTTCTTACGCAGTATTTT.

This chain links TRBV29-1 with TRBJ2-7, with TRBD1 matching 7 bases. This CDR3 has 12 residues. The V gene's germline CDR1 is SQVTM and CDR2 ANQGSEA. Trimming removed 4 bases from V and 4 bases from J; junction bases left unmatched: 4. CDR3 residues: CSVATGWYEQYF. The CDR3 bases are TGCAGCGTTGCGACAGGGTGGTACGAGCAGTACTTC.

The CDR3 bases are TGCAGTGCTAGCGCAGGGTCTCTCTATGGCTACACCTTC. Its translation: CSASAGSLYGYTF. The V and J genes are TRBV20-1 and TRBJ1-2; D may be TRBD1 (5 bases). Between the trimmed V and J ends, which lost 3 bases and 4 bases, there was a span of 12 bases. The CDR3 sequence is 13 residues long. CDR1 DFQATT and CDR2 SNEGSKA come from the germline V gene (reference sequence).

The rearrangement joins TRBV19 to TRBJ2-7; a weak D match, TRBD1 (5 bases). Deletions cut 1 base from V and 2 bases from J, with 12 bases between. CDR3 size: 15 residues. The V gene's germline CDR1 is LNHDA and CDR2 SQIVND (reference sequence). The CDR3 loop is CASSIALDRAYEQYF. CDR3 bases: TGTGCCAGTAGTATAGCCCTAGACAGAGCCTACGAGCAGTACTTC.

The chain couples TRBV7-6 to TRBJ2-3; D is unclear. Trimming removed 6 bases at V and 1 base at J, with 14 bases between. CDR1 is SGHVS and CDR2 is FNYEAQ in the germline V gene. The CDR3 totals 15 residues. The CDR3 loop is CASSSDSRRTDTQYF. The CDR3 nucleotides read TGTGCCAGCAGTTCTGATAGTCGGCGCACAGATACGCAGTATTTT.

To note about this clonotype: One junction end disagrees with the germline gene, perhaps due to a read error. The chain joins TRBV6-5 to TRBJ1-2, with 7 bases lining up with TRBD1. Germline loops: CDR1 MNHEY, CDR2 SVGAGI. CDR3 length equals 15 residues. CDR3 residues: CASSYGQGESYRYTF. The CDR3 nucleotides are TGTGCCAGCAGTTACGGGCAGGGGGAGTCCTATCGCTACACCTTC.

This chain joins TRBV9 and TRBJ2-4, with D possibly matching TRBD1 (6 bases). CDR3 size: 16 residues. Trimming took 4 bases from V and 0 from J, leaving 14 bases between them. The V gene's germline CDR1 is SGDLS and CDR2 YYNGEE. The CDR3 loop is CASSLTGNRAKNIQYF. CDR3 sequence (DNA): TGTGCCAGCAGCCTCACAGGGAATAGAGCCAAAAACATTCAGTACTTC.

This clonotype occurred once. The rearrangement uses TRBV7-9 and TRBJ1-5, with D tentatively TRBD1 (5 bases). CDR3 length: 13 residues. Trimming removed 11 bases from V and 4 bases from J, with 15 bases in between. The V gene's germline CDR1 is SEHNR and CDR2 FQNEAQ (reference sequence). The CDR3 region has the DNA TGTGCCGGGGGAGGGGCTGGTAATCAGCCCCAGCATTTT. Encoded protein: CAGGGAGNQPQHF.

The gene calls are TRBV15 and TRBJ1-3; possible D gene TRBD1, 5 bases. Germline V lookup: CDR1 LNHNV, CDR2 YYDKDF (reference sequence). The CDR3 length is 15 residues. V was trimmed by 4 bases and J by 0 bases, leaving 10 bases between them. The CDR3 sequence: CATSKRQTSGNTIYF. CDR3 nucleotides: TGTGCCACCAGCAAACGACAGACCTCTGGAAACACCATATATTTT.

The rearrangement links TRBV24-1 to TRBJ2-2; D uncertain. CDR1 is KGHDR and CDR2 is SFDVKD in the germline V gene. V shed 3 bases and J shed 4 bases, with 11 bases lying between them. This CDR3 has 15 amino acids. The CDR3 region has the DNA TGTGCCACCAGTGATACTGGCACCTCCACCGGGGAGCTGTTTTTT. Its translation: CATSDTGTSTGELFF.

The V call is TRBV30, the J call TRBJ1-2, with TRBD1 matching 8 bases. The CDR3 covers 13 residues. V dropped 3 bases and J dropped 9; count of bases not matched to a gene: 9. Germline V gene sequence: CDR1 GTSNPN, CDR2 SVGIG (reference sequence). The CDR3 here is CAWSEGQGSSYTF. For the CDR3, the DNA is TGTGCCTGGAGCGAAGGACAGGGCTCTAGCTACACCTTC.

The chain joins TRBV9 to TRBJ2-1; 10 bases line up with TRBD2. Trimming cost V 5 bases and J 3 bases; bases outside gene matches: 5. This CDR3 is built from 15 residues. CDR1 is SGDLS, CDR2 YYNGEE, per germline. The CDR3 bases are TGTGCCAGCAGTGTCACTAGCGGGGTCTACAATGAGCAGTTCTTC. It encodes CASSVTSGVYNEQFF.

In nucleotides, the CDR3 is TGTGCCTGGAGTGTACTTGCAGGGGAACAAGAGACCCAGTACTTC. This gives the protein CAWSVLAGEQETQYF. The chain has TRBV30 and TRBJ2-5; D may be TRBD1 (6 bases). V was shortened by 0 bases and J by 2 bases, with 13 bases between the two germline ends. Per the germline V gene, CDR1 is GTSNPN and CDR2 is SVGIG (reference sequence). The CDR3 covers 15 residues.

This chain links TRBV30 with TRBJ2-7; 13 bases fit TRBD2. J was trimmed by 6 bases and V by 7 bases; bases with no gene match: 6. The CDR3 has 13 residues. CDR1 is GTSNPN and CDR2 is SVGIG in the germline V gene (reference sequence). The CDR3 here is CASRTSGGFEQYF. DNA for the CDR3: TGTGCCTCCCGGACTAGCGGGGGTTTCGAGCAGTACTTC.

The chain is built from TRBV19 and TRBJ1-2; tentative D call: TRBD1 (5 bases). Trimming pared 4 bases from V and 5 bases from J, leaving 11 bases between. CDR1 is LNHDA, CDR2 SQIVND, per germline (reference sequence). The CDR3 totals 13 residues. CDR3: CASSNRWGYGYTF. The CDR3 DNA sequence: TGTGCCAGTAGTAATCGCTGGGGGTATGGCTACACCTTC.

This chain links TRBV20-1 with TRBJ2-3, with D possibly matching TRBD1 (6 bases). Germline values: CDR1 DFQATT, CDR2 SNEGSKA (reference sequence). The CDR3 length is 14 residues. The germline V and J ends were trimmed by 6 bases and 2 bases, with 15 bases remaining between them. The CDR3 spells CSAPGDIFTDTQYF. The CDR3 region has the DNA TGCAGTGCCCCCGGGGACATATTCACAGATACGCAGTATTTT.

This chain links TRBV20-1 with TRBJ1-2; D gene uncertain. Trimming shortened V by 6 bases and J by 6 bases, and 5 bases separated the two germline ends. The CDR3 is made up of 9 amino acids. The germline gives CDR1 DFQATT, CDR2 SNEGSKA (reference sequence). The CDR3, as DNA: TGCAGTGCCACAGATGGCTACACCTTC. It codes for CSATDGYTF.

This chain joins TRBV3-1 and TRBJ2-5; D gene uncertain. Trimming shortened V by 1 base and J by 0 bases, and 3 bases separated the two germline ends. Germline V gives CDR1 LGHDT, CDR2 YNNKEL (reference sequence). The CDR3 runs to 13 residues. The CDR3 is CASSQAHQETQYF. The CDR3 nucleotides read TGTGCCAGCAGCCAAGCCCACCAAGAGACCCAGTACTTC.

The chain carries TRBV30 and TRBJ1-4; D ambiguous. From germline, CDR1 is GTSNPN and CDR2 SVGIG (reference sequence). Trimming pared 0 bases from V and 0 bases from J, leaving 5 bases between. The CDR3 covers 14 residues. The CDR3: CAWSVQATNEKLFF. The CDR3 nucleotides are TGTGCCTGGAGTGTACAAGCAACTAATGAAAAACTGTTTTTT.

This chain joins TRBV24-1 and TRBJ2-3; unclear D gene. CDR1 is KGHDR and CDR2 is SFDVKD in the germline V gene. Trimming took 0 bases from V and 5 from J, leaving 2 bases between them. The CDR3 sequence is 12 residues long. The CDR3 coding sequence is TGTGCCACCAGTGATTTGTTAGATACGCAGTATTTT. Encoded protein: CATSDLLDTQYF.

The CDR3: CASSFPLVGRDNEQFF. The CDR3 nucleotides are TGTGCCAGCAGTTTCCCCCTCGTGGGGAGGGACAATGAGCAGTTCTTC. V and J are TRBV12-3 or TRBV12-4 and TRBJ2-1; 7 nucleotides agree with TRBD2. The CDR3 consists of 16 residues. Unmatched junction bases numbered 10, after V lost 3 bases and J lost 5 bases.

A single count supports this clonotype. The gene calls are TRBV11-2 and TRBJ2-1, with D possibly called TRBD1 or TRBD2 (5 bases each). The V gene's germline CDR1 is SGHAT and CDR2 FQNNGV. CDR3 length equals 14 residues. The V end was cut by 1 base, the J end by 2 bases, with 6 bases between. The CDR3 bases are TGTGCCAGCAGCTTAGCGGGACCCTACAATGAGCAGTTCTTC. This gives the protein CASSLAGPYNEQFF. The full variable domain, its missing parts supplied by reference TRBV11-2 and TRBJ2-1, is EAGVAQSPRYKIIEKRQSVAFWCNPISGHATLYWYQQILGQGPKLLIQFQNNGVVDDSQLPKDRFSAERLKGVDSTLKIQPAKLEDSAVYLCASSLAGPYNEQFFGPGTRLTVL.